A single count supports the clone carrying this T cell receptor beta chain. This specimen belongs to a study of blood T cell repertoires in COVID-19. The overall study: T cells, B-cell-depleted T cells, or PBMCs supplied cDNA or gDNA.

CDR1 SGHTS and CDR2 YDEGEE come from the germline V gene. The ends lost 2 bases at V and 7 bases at J; junction bases unmatched: 8. CDR3 length: 15 amino acids. In the original workflow: Amplification from reference gene primers served as the basis for estimated nucleated cell counts. The repertoire was sequenced with immunoSEQ multiplex PCR; TCRdb's copy has only in-frame clones and lacks some. That table furnishes V, J and clone size, whereas the DNA furnished D and trimming. The data show about 56,000 clones, 89% seen once. The chain joins TRBV5-8 to TRBJ1-4, with 7 bases fitting TRBD1. The specimen was peripheral blood. This TCR was sampled from a woman aged 60 to 75 with COVID-19, enrolled during active disease. Here the CDR3 reads CASSLPRGQSEKLFF. CDR3 bases: TGTGCCAGCAGCTTACCTAGGGGGCAAAGTGAAAAACTGTTTTTT.